These T cell receptor beta chains were read from a single sample in a study of CXCR3-negative and CXCR3-positive naive CD8 T cells. TCRdb reworked the 5' RACE reads into one entry per CDR3 protein, no DNA. This table holds approximately 59,000 distinct CDR3 sequences. The specimen was naive CXCR3+ CD8+ T cells from blood. Receptors originate from a human donor in good health. Some clones in this sample may be carry-over from other donors' samples. CDR3s include the opening cysteine and the closing phenylalanine or tryptophan. Each record gives: V gene, J gene, CDR3 protein.

V: TRBV27; J: TRBJ1-1; CDR3: CASSLYLPGQGTEAFF
V: TRBV29-1; J: TRBJ1-2; CDR3: CSVVTASSGYTF
V: TRBV12-3/TRBV12-4; J: TRBJ1-2; CDR3: CASSLAPRGHYGYTF
V: TRBV7-8; J: TRBJ2-3; CDR3: CASSFIAGASTDTQYF
V: TRBV29-1; J: TRBJ2-3; CDR3: CSVEDWTSGGSDTQYF
V: TRBV28; J: TRBJ2-7; CDR3: CASSFRGRLSYEQYF
V: TRBV21-1; J: TRBJ2-2; CDR3: CASSKVREYNTGELFF
V: TRBV5-6; J: TRBJ2-4; CDR3: CASSQLAKNIQYF
V: TRBV7-9; J: TRBJ1-1; CDR3: CASSPGLHEAFF
V: TRBV7-2; J: TRBJ2-3; CDR3: CASSLGRGDTQYF
V: TRBV19; J: TRBJ2-5; CDR3: CASSQRRGSGEAETQYF
V: TRBV6-2/TRBV6-3; J: TRBJ2-1; CDR3: CASLFFPGQGYNEQFF
V: TRBV28; J: TRBJ2-7; CDR3: CASSLSRDGNEQYF
V: TRBV20-1; J: TRBJ2-1; CDR3: CSARVGYFSGSGPLYNEQFF
V: TRBV19; J: TRBJ2-3; CDR3: CASTGQSTDTQYF
V: TRBV21-1; J: TRBJ1-2; CDR3: CASSKAPLGGAFYGYTF
V: TRBV5-5; J: TRBJ2-5; CDR3: CASSLAGGLETQYF
V: TRBV7-9; J: TRBJ2-1; CDR3: CASNLEGTSGGRYNEQFF
V: TRBV6-2/TRBV6-3; J: TRBJ2-1; CDR3: CASSFRLDVDEQFF
V: TRBV12-3/TRBV12-4; J: TRBJ1-5; CDR3: CASSLVQGNQPQHF
V: TRBV13; J: TRBJ2-7; CDR3: CASSSGQELSYEQYF
V: TRBV7-9; J: TRBJ2-1; CDR3: CASRRPGREDEQFF
V: TRBV7-2; J: TRBJ1-2; CDR3: CANSLAPGTAGDYGYTF
V: TRBV27; J: TRBJ2-3; CDR3: CASSLWTGPSSYTQYF
V: TRBV27; J: TRBJ2-2; CDR3: CASSWSSNTGELFF
V: TRBV7-6; J: TRBJ2-2; CDR3: CASSLLASGELFF
V: TRBV27; J: TRBJ2-7; CDR3: CASSGRLDSYEQYF
V: TRBV7-6; J: TRBJ2-7; CDR3: CASSSKRTGNYEQYF
V: TRBV7-8; J: TRBJ2-7; CDR3: CASSRRGSSYEQYF
V: TRBV18; J: TRBJ2-1; CDR3: CASSPLGDDEQFF
V: TRBV14; J: TRBJ2-7; CDR3: CASSQFLRDHEQYF
V: TRBV29-1; J: TRBJ1-1; CDR3: CSVESGTGHTEAFF
V: TRBV4-3; J: TRBJ1-2; CDR3: CASSQEAGRLNYGYTF
V: TRBV6-2/TRBV6-3; J: TRBJ2-7; CDR3: CASIGTPPSEQYF
V: TRBV7-9; J: TRBJ1-2; CDR3: CASSLATVVSLYGYTF
V: TRBV29-1; J: TRBJ1-3; CDR3: CSVGADLSGNTIYF
V: TRBV29-1; J: TRBJ2-1; CDR3: CSAKAGGGGYNEQFF
V: TRBV7-3; J: TRBJ2-1; CDR3: CASSSWPSSYNEQFF
V: TRBV7-9; J: TRBJ1-4; CDR3: CASSHREEKLFF
V: TRBV4-3; J: TRBJ2-1; CDR3: CASSQDGASGGISYNEQFF
V: TRBV6-5; J: TRBJ2-5; CDR3: CASSTRDNFQETQYF
V: TRBV30; J: TRBJ1-3; CDR3: CAWIYYSFGNTIYF
V: TRBV6-4; J: TRBJ2-1; CDR3: CASSSRASGFNEQFF
V: TRBV6-2/TRBV6-3; J: TRBJ2-1; CDR3: CASSRLEIGSYNEQFF
V: TRBV4-3; J: TRBJ2-1; CDR3: CASSQDQTLYNEQFF
V: TRBV20-1; J: TRBJ2-7; CDR3: CSARMGLYYEQYF
V: TRBV7-9; J: TRBJ2-3; CDR3: CASSSVEGFSSTDTQYF
V: TRBV7-9; J: TRBJ2-3; CDR3: CASVHADTHYF
V: TRBV4-1; J: TRBJ2-1; CDR3: CASSQAGGSSYNEQFF
V: TRBV6-2/TRBV6-3; J: TRBJ2-1; CDR3: CASTPDGKGFYNEQFF
V: TRBV20-1; J: TRBJ2-1; CDR3: CSARAGGYNEQFF
V: TRBV19; J: TRBJ2-2; CDR3: CASRIGTGELFF
V: TRBV20-1; J: TRBJ2-2; CDR3: CSARDSGGALGELFF
V: TRBV7-7; J: TRBJ2-1; CDR3: CATGGLNNEQFF
V: TRBV28; J: TRBJ2-7; CDR3: CASSFRDRGDEQYF